What follows are 10 T cell receptor beta chains derived from one specimen sequenced in a study of T cells after yellow fever vaccination. TCRdb re-called the 5' RACE reads through MiXCR, storing one row per CDR3 protein. The data show around 300,000 distinct CDR3 sequences, about 4.5% seen once. The material was PBMCs, obtained 15 days after the yellow fever booster vaccination. The receptors were gathered from a man between 18 and 35 years old who received the YFV17D yellow fever vaccine.

This clonotype came up a few times. The chain carries TRBV10-3 and TRBJ2-5; perhaps D is TRBD1 or TRBD2 (6 bases each). Trimming removed 7 bases from V and 2 bases from J, with 11 bases in between. The CDR3 is 13 residues long. Germline V gene data show CDR1 as ENHRY and CDR2 as SYGVKD. The DNA of the CDR3 is TGTGCCATCAACCAGGGGAGGCAAGAGACCCAGTACTTC. Encoded protein: CAINQGRQETQYF.

This clonotype was seen more than once but under ten times. This chain joins TRBV4-3 and TRBJ1-5; D not certain. CDR1 LGHNA and CDR2 YSLEER come from the germline V gene. The V end lost 0 bases, the J end lost 6 bases, and 12 bases lay between the germline ends. The CDR3 has 15 amino acids. The CDR3 spells CASSQDTRDFQPQHF. The DNA of the CDR3 is TGCGCCAGCAGCCAAGATACTAGGGATTTTCAGCCCCAGCATTTT.

V usage is TRBV3-1 and J usage is TRBJ2-3; 11 bases are shared with TRBD2. After removal of 5 bases from V and 1 base from J, the junction contained 8 bases not matched to a gene. The CDR3 is 17 residues long. CDR1 is LGHDT, CDR2 YNNKEL, per germline (reference sequence). The CDR3 here is CASSSRTTSGGTDTQYF. CDR3 coding DNA: TGTGCCAGCAGCTCTCGAACGACTAGCGGGGGCACAGATACGCAGTATTTT.

This clonotype was counted between two and nine times. This chain uses TRBV29-1 with TRBJ2-5, with 7 positions matching TRBD1. In germline, CDR1 is SQVTM, CDR2 ANQGSEA. The CDR3 sequence is 12 residues long. After removal of 7 bases from V and 2 bases from J, the junction contained 4 bases not matched to a gene. CDR3 nucleotides: TGCAGCGCGGGACAGATACAAGAGACCCAGTACTTC. It yields the protein CSAGQIQETQYF.

This clonotype was recorded many times. The V gene is TRBV5-1, the J gene TRBJ1-5, with D possibly being TRBD1 (5 bases). V lost 4 bases, J lost 0 bases, and 11 bases lay in between. From germline, CDR1 is SGHRS and CDR2 YFSETQ. The CDR3 length is 15 residues. In DNA, the CDR3 is TGCGCCAGCAGCCGGGAGGGACTTAGCAATCAGCCCCAGCATTTT. Residues: CASSREGLSNQPQHF.

This clonotype was detected many times. This sequence joins TRBV5-1 and TRBJ2-1; D not certain. From germline, CDR1 is SGHRS and CDR2 YFSETQ. This CDR3 comprises 11 residues. Deletions cut 0 bases from V and 10 bases from J, with 5 bases between. The CDR3, as DNA: TGCGCCAGCAGCTTGGGGGTCGAGCAGTTCTTC. This sequence encodes CASSLGVEQFF.

The chain carries TRBV30 and TRBJ1-2, with 8 bases identical to TRBD1. Trimming removed 7 bases from V and 8 bases from J; junction bases left unmatched: 3. CDR1 is GTSNPN, CDR2 SVGIG, per germline (reference sequence). The CDR3 consists of 10 residues. The CDR3 region has the DNA TGTGCCTCATGGACAGGGGGCTACACCTTC. It specifies CASWTGGYTF.

This clonotype was found many times. In DNA, the CDR3 is TGTGCCAGCAGAGGGACAAGGGGAGAGCCCCAGCATTTT. Amino acids: CASRGTRGEPQHF. The chain links TRBV6-6 to TRBJ1-5, with D possibly being TRBD1 (6 bases). Trimming cost V 6 bases and J 8 bases, with 14 bases left between them. CDR3 length: 13 residues. CDR1 is MNHNY, CDR2 SVGAGI, per germline (reference sequence).

This clonotype came up a few times. This chain uses TRBV20-1 with TRBJ2-5; D is ambiguous. The CDR3 sequence is 13 residues long. With 2 bases removed from V and 3 bases from J, the gap between germline ends came to 10 bases. Germline CDR1 reads DFQATT; CDR2 reads SNEGSKA (reference sequence). DNA of the CDR3: TGCAGTGCTAGAAACCCGGTGAAAGAGACCCAGTACTTC. Translating gives CSARNPVKETQYF.

The V and J genes are TRBV7-2 and TRBJ1-1; D is unresolved. Germline CDR1 reads SGHTA; CDR2 reads FQGNSA. V lost 3 bases, J lost 3 bases, and 11 bases lay in between. This CDR3 is 14 amino acids long. The CDR3 DNA is TGTGCCAGCAGCTTCGGACCGGTAGACACTGAAGCTTTCTTT. Protein: CASSFGPVDTEAFF.